This T cell receptor (beta chain) was captured by sequencing in a study of T cells in localized non-small cell lung cancer (TCRdb year 2020). For context, the study as a whole: The study examined T cell repertoires in a few hundred patients with early-stage NSCLC and compared tumors with uninvolved tumor-adjacent lungs. The cohort consisted of 200 to 300 treatment-naive NSCLC patients whose localized lung tumors had been resected. Of the NSCLC patients, roughly 130 were male and about a hundred were female, and the mean age was about 69 years.

This clone was recorded only once. No cognate antigen has been identified for it. No base quality values were provided; no much bigger clone lies one nucleotide off. At diagnosis, tumor, uninvolved tumor-adjacent lung and peripheral blood were collected and then preserved as a mix of FFPE and fresh-frozen material. The CDR3 runs 13 amino acids, cysteine and phenylalanine included. The sequence is cut down to CDR3 DNA, 39 bases in frame from base 1. V is reduced by 2 bases and J by 1 base, leaving a spacing of 4 bases between them. Per the germline V gene, MGHDK is the CDR1 and SYGVNS is the CDR2. Overall study results and their limits: Higher T cell density in blood was associated with longer overall survival, whereas higher clonality in adjacent lung was associated with shorter survival. A median of about 50 of the top 100 tumor clones turned up in the paired uninvolved adjacent lung, and about 28 of those clones also ranked among the top 100 of that same adjacent lung. Uninvolved tumor-adjacent lung showed the highest T cell clonality, higher than tumor, which suggests more focused antigenic responses in the uninvolved tumor-adjacent lung. Because the study design was exploratory, TCR variables were selected using unadjusted p-values without false-discovery rate correction. Because multi-region sequencing of the tumors was not done, intratumor heterogeneity could not be ruled out.

TCR beta CDR3 regions were sequenced from DNA using the immunoSEQ Assay. Concerning the study's data processing: T cell density was computed as TCR beta template counts normalized to usable DNA estimated by amplifying housekeeping genes. The preseqR package was used to estimate richness by extrapolating to 400,000 templates for PBMC samples and to 120,000 templates for tissue samples. Clonality was defined as one minus Pielou's evenness. Differential abundance testing on productive amino-acid clonotypes, with a minimum total count of 5 and an alpha of 0.1, was used to identify tissue-enriched TCRs. The Jaccard Index and the Morisita Overlap Index were used to measure how much the repertoires overlapped between compartments. GLIPH grouped TCR beta CDR3s together with public tetramer-defined viral CDR3s, and a viral motif had to include at least three viral sequences and show V-gene enrichment. Entries here come from immuneACCESS through TCRdb and include only in-frame sequences with V and J called. Some clones fail to appear in such tables; in the studies checked, an unresolved V gene covers under half of the shortfall, and the cause of the remainder is unknown. V and J calls and clone size are copied from that table; D and trimming were computed from the DNA. The sample contains around 180 clones, about 22% of them found a single time. The ten largest clones capture around 40% of the sample.

The source is a male donor older than 55 with stage I lung adenocarcinoma. The receptor chain draws on TRBV25-1 and TRBJ2-3; there is no confident call for the D gene. The source material was lung tumor tissue, sampled before any cancer treatment. CDR3 loop: CASSEGGTDTQYF. The nucleotide sequence reads TGTGCCAGCAGTGAAGGGGGCACAGATACGCAGTATTTT.